This TCR beta chain came from a study of T cell repertoires in cytomegalovirus infection. Study information: HLA-B-restricted CMV epitopes that are well studied were used alongside recently identified HLA-C-restricted ones. Indicated by public TCR beta signatures were CMV infection and matching HLA type. Broader study findings: The response measured ex vivo was dominated by TCR beta clonotypes (HLA-C-restricted and CMV-specific). Summed public TCR beta family frequency identified CMV carriers bearing the relevant HLA.

Via MiXCR, TCRdb re-called the reads, giving one row per CDR3 protein. Among about 130,000 distinct CDR3 sequences listed, roughly a third were seen once. This CDR3 has 14 residues. V was pared by 6 bases and J by 3 bases, with 5 bases of the junction left unmatched. Germline V gives CDR1 LNHDA, CDR2 SQIVND (reference sequence). Only a few counts were recorded for this clonotype. Its antigen remains unidentified. The TCR originated in a human donor in good health (CMV status not recorded). Some clones in this sample may be carry-over from other donors' samples. Here the sequenced sample was CD8+ T cells from cultured PBMCs, taken from culture after CMV antigen stimulation. The V call is TRBV19, the J call TRBJ1-1, with 9 nucleotides matching TRBD1. CDR3 protein: CASSLQGADTEAFF. DNA for the CDR3: TGTGCCAGTAGCCTACAGGGGGCTGACACTGAAGCTTTCTTT.